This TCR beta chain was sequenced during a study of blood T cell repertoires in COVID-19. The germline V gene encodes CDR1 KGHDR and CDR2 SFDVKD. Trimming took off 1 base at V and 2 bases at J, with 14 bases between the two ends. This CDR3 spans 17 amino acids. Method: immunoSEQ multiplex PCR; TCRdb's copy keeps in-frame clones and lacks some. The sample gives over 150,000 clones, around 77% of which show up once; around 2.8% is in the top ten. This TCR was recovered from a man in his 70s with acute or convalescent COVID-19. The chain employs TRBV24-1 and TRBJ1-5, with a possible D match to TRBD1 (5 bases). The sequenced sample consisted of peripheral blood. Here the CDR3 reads CATSDFRTRDRNQPQHF. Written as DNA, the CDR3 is TGTGCCACCAGTGATTTTAGGACCAGGGATCGCAATCAGCCCCAGCATTTT.